The 29 T cell receptor beta chains below were found in one sample sequenced in a study of T cell repertoires in cytomegalovirus infection. TCRdb re-analysed the reads in MiXCR, keeping a single row per CDR3 protein. The table records more than 350,000 distinct CDR3 sequences, roughly 30% of them present only once. The sample comprised PBMCs. The source is a human donor in good health (CMV status not recorded). Some clones in this sample may be carry-over from other donors' samples.

Regarding this clonotype: The CDR3 does not end in the conserved phenylalanine or tryptophan, so this is likely a read error. The DNA is left out, because the CDR3 cannot be placed on it with certainty; the CDR3 is given as TCRdb lists it. This chain joins TRBV7-8 and TRBJ2-5. Germline V gene data show CDR1 as SGHVS and CDR2 as FQNEAQ. Termini included, the CDR3 measures 12 amino acids. This CDR3 reads CASSLFWEPPYL.

The chain has TRBV7-2 and TRBJ1-6; D unclear. The V and J ends lost 4 bases and 7 bases respectively, with 8 bases between them. The CDR3 length is 13 residues. Germline loops: CDR1 SGHTA, CDR2 FQGNSA. In DNA, the CDR3 is TGTGCCAGCAGCTCTGGACGGAATTCACCCCTCCACTTT. Translation gives CASSSGRNSPLHF.

The gene calls are TRBV19 and TRBJ1-5; the match to TRBD1 covers 8 bases. The length of the CDR3 is 14 residues. Unmatched junction bases numbered 12, after V lost 10 bases and J lost 7 bases. In germline, CDR1 is LNHDA, CDR2 SQIVND (reference sequence). The CDR3 sequence: CATGIRTGGQPQHF. The CDR3 bases are TGTGCCACCGGTATAAGAACAGGGGGGCAGCCCCAGCATTTT.

The chain employs TRBV6-6 and TRBJ1-2, with D unresolved. Germline V gene sequence: CDR1 MNHNY, CDR2 SVGAGI (reference sequence). V lost 0 bases and J lost 6, with 11 bases in between. This CDR3 has 14 amino acids. For the CDR3, the DNA is TGTGCCAGCAGTTACTCGAACCCCTTAGATGGCTACACCTTC. This codes for CASSYSNPLDGYTF.

This clonotype was seen more than once but under ten times. The CDR3, as DNA: TGTGCCAGCAGTTACCGCCGACAGGGGGCGGGAGATACGCAGTATTTT. Protein: CASSYRRQGAGDTQYF. The V call is TRBV6-5, the J call TRBJ2-3, with TRBD1 matching 10 bases. The CDR3 runs 16 residues. Trimming cost V 2 bases and J 5 bases; bases outside gene matches: 7. Germline V CDR1 and CDR2: MNHEY, SVGAGI.

V is TRBV6-5 and J is TRBJ2-5, with 7 bases lining up with TRBD1. The trim removed 8 bases at V and 5 bases at J, leaving 11 bases unmatched. CDR1 MNHEY and CDR2 SVGAGI come from the germline V gene. This CDR3 is built from 14 residues. The CDR3 region is CASVDRAIGETQYF. The DNA of the CDR3 is TGTGCCAGCGTTGACAGGGCAATCGGGGAGACCCAGTACTTC.

Many counts were recorded for this clonotype. V gene TRBV5-1 combines with J gene TRBJ1-6; D gene ambiguous. Trimming removed 0 bases from V and 7 bases from J, with 11 bases in between. This CDR3 has 15 amino acids. Germline assignment: CDR1 SGHRS and CDR2 YFSETQ. The chain's CDR3 is CASSLAGGENSPLHF. Written as DNA, the CDR3 is TGCGCCAGCAGCTTGGCCGGAGGCGAGAATTCACCCCTCCACTTT.

In this sample, this clonotype turned up many times. J is TRBJ2-5 and V is TRBV7-6; 11 bases are shared with TRBD2. This CDR3 region has 19 residues. Germline lookup yields CDR1 SGHVS and CDR2 FNYEAQ. The V and J ends lost 3 bases and 5 bases, in that order; junction bases with no gene match: 17. The CDR3 nucleotides are TGTGCCAGCAGCTTTCTAGTCGGACTAGCGGGCTCCCGGGGGGAGACCCAGTACTTC. Translating gives CASSFLVGLAGSRGETQYF.

As regards this clonotype: It may be a read error: a sequence one base away is much more abundant. The chain couples TRBV7-2 to TRBJ2-1; tentative D call: TRBD1 (6 bases). This CDR3 is 13 amino acids long. Germline V gives CDR1 SGHTA, CDR2 FQGNSA. CDR3 protein: CASSPIPGVEQLF. CDR3 DNA sequence: TGTGCCAGCAGCCCTATCCCAGGGGTTGAGCAGTTATTC.

This chain uses TRBV7-6 with TRBJ1-1; 10 nucleotides agree with TRBD1. CDR1 and CDR2 (germline): SGHVS, FNYEAQ. The CDR3 length is 15 residues. With V trimmed by 6 bases and J by 3 bases, 7 bases remained unmatched. The CDR3 DNA reads TGTGCCAGCAGTCAGCGACAGGGGGCCGACACTGAAGCTTTCTTT. Protein sequence: CASSQRQGADTEAFF.

This clonotype was picked up a small number of times. CDR3 in DNA: TGTGCCAGCACCCGTGGAGTAGGGGGGATTGAAGCTTTCTTT. It specifies CASTRGVGGIEAFF. This rearrangement joins TRBV6-2 or TRBV6-3 to TRBJ1-1, with a possible D match to TRBD1 (6 bases). V gave up 7 bases and J gave up 7 bases, with 19 bases separating them. The CDR3 covers 14 residues. CDR1 MNHEY and CDR2 SVGEGT come from the germline V gene.

The CDR3 loop is CARSQEGDVQPQHF. DNA for the CDR3: TGCGCCAGAAGTCAAGAGGGGGACGTACAGCCCCAGCATTTT. The J gene is TRBJ1-5, the V gene TRBV4-1, with D possibly being TRBD1 (6 bases). Trimming stripped 9 bases from V and 7 bases from J, with 19 bases between. Germline V gene data show CDR1 as MGHRA and CDR2 as YSYEKL. The CDR3 is 14 residues long.

This clonotype has a count of ten or more. This rearrangement joins TRBV6-2 or TRBV6-3 to TRBJ1-5; unclear D gene. The CDR3 length is 15 residues. Germline CDR1 reads MNHEY; CDR2 reads SVGEGT. The V gene lost 3 bases and the J gene lost 2 bases, with 11 bases spanning the gap. CDR3 nucleotide sequence: TGTGCCAGCAGTTATCGGGCGAAAGGCAATCAGCCCCAGCATTTT. Residues: CASSYRAKGNQPQHF.

This clonotype was recorded at least ten times. One end of the junction does not line up with germline, which may come from a read error. The chain has TRBV5-1 and TRBJ1-1; 7 bases are shared with TRBD1. The length of the CDR3 is 15 residues. Per germline, CDR1 SGHRS and CDR2 YFSETQ. CDR3 loop: CASSLVPGGNTEAFF. For the CDR3, the DNA is TGTGCCAGCAGCTTAGTTCCAGGGGGGAACACTGAAGCTTTCTTT.

Turning to this clonotype: A much larger clonotype is one base distant, so this may be a read error. V and J are TRBV11-2 and TRBJ2-3, with a possible D match to TRBD1 (6 bases). Germline V gene data show CDR1 as SGHAT and CDR2 as FQNNGV. With 2 bases removed from V and 2 bases from J, the gap between germline ends came to 14 bases. This CDR3 spans 16 amino acids. Here the CDR3 DNA reads TGTGCCAGCAGCTTATTGGGGGCTTGGGTCACAGATACGCAGTATTTT. This gives the protein CASSLLGAWVTDTQYF.

The chain employs TRBV25-1 and TRBJ1-2; maybe TRBD1 (5 bases). In germline, CDR1 is MGHDK, CDR2 SYGVNS. V lost 4 bases and J 4 bases, leaving 10 bases between the germline ends. CDR3 length equals 13 residues. CDR3 region: CASSVGGTYGYTF. The DNA of the CDR3 is TGTGCCAGCAGTGTGGGAGGGACCTATGGCTACACCTTC.

The chain couples TRBV5-4 to TRBJ2-5, with D possibly matching TRBD1 (5 bases). The CDR3 has 14 amino acids. Per germline, CDR1 SGHNT and CDR2 YYREEE (reference sequence). Trimming removed 3 bases at V and 2 bases at J, with 11 bases between. The CDR3 spells CASSSSGLQETQYF. The CDR3 coding sequence is TGTGCCAGCAGCTCTTCAGGGTTACAAGAGACCCAGTACTTC.

This clonotype was detected once. The chain has TRBV4-3 and TRBJ1-6, with D tentatively TRBD1 (6 bases). Trimming left V 0 bases short and J 2 bases short, with 11 bases between. The CDR3 consists of 17 residues. CDR1 and CDR2 from the germline V gene are LGHNA and YSLEER. CDR3: CASSQEGGLAYNSPLHF. Written as DNA, the CDR3 is TGCGCCAGCAGCCAAGAAGGGGGTCTCGCCTATAATTCACCCCTCCACTTT.

DNA for the CDR3: TGCAGCGTTGGGGACAGGGGTTATCCTGGCTACACCTTC. This gives the protein CSVGDRGYPGYTF. V and J are TRBV29-1 and TRBJ1-2; the match to TRBD1 covers 10 bases. The CDR3 contains 13 residues. Unmatched junction bases numbered 6, after V lost 4 bases and J lost 7 bases. CDR1 and CDR2 (germline): SQVTM, ANQGSEA.

The chain carries TRBV7-2 and TRBJ2-7; 9 nucleotides line up with TRBD2. V shed 1 base, J shed 5 bases, and the junction held 6 bases outside the gene matches. The CDR3 is 15 amino acids. Germline CDR1 is SGHTA and CDR2 is FQGNSA. The CDR3 here is CASSLGGSGGNEQYF. Written as DNA, the CDR3 is TGTGCCAGCAGCTTAGGGGGTAGCGGGGGCAACGAGCAGTACTTC.

This clonotype was detected many times. The CDR3 DNA reads as TGTGCCAGCAGCAAGGGGAGGATGAACACTGAAGCTTTCTTT. Translated: CASSKGRMNTEAFF. The chain combines TRBV6-1 with TRBJ1-1, with D perhaps matching TRBD1 (5 bases). The CDR3 runs to 14 residues. Germline V gene data show CDR1 as MNHNS and CDR2 as SASEGT. Trimming pared 6 bases from V and 0 bases from J, leaving 11 bases between.

This clonotype was observed a few times. CDR3 sequence: CASSNTGTVNTGELFF. The CDR3 DNA reads as TGTGCCAGCAGCAATACCGGGACAGTCAACACCGGGGAGCTGTTTTTT. This chain joins TRBV7-9 and TRBJ2-2, with 7 bases fitting TRBD1. There are 16 residues in the CDR3. Unmatched junction bases numbered 8, after V lost 5 bases and J lost 2 bases. CDR1 and CDR2 (germline): SEHNR, FQNEAQ (reference sequence).

The chain employs TRBV10-3 and TRBJ2-3, with D possibly being TRBD1 or TRBD2 (5 bases each). Germline CDR1 reads ENHRY; CDR2 reads SYGVKD. Trimming stripped 6 bases from V and 2 bases from J, with 15 bases between. This CDR3 comprises 15 residues. This CDR3 reads CAISLGPGPTDTQYF. In nucleotides, the CDR3 is TGTGCCATCAGCCTAGGCCCGGGGCCCACAGATACGCAGTATTTT.

The gene calls are TRBV19 and TRBJ1-2; D is unresolved. Germline loops: CDR1 LNHDA, CDR2 SQIVND (reference sequence). With 3 bases removed from V and 4 bases from J, the gap between germline ends came to 9 bases. The CDR3 totals 13 residues. Here the CDR3 DNA reads TGTGCCAGTAGTATTCGTCCGAGCTATGGCTACACCTTC. This encodes CASSIRPSYGYTF.

Many counts were recorded for this clonotype. The CDR3 coding sequence is TGCGCCAGCAGCCAACAGACTGACAACACTGAAGCTTTCTTT. Amino acid sequence: CASSQQTDNTEAFF. V gene TRBV4-1 combines with J gene TRBJ1-1; no firm D call. V was cut by 2 bases and J by 2 bases, with 9 bases left in between. The CDR3 spans 14 residues. Germline lookup yields CDR1 MGHRA and CDR2 YSYEKL.

Worth noting for this clonotype: One end of the junction is discordant with germline, which a read error may explain. The chain joins TRBV4-2 to TRBJ1-6, with TRBD1 matching over 9 bases. This CDR3 contains 18 residues. The germline gives CDR1 LGHNA, CDR2 YNFKEQ. Here the CDR3 DNA reads TGTGCCAGCAGCCAAGACAAGGGGGGGACAGGGTATAGTTCACCCCTCCACTTT. It encodes CASSQDKGGTGYSSPLHF.

The rearrangement joins TRBV15 to TRBJ1-5; D unclear. Trimming removed 5 bases at V and 0 bases at J, with 14 bases between. Germline CDR1 reads LNHNV; CDR2 reads YYDKDF (reference sequence). CDR3 length: 16 residues. CDR3 bases: TGTGCCACCAGCCCCTTGCCGGGAAATAGCAATCAGCCCCAGCATTTT. Residues: CATSPLPGNSNQPQHF.

In its sample, this clonotype was seen many times. The chain joins TRBV6-2 or TRBV6-3 to TRBJ1-5, with a weak D call TRBD1 (5 bases). The length of the CDR3 is 13 residues. Germline V gives CDR1 MNHEY, CDR2 SVGEGT. Trimming took 5 bases from V and 4 from J, leaving 9 bases between them. The CDR3 DNA reads TGTGCCAGCAGTCCCAGGGAGAATCAGCCCCAGCATTTT. It codes for CASSPRENQPQHF.

The table lists this clonotype with many counts. The J gene is TRBJ2-7, the V gene TRBV12-3 or TRBV12-4; TRBD1 matches at 10 bases. The CDR3 spans 14 residues. J was trimmed by 2 bases and V by 7 bases; bases with no gene match: 5. The CDR3 here is CASKTGTGAYEQYF. CDR3 DNA sequence: TGTGCCAGCAAGACCGGGACAGGGGCCTACGAGCAGTACTTC.